The clone carrying this TCR beta chain was seen a handful of times. Its specificity is not known. These data come from a study of cytomegalovirus exposure and HLA in healthy donors. The study's findings and limits: Most CMV-associated TCR beta chains appeared HLA-restricted in a later analysis.

13 Jbeta primers and 60 Vbeta primers were used for the PCR. Repertoires were generated with immunoSEQ multiplex PCR, while TCRdb's copy carries only in-frame clones and drops some. The sample carries about 130,000 clones, about 74% recorded once. Losses at the gene ends were 10 bases for V and 1 base for J; bases not matched to a gene: 4. Germline CDR1 is SGHAT and CDR2 is FQDESV (reference sequence). The CDR3 length is 14 residues. The chain couples TRBV11-1 to TRBJ2-3, with 11 positions matching TRBD1. Material: PBMCs. The receptor comes from a male donor in good health and CMV-seronegative. CDR3 DNA: TGTGCCACTGGACAGGGGGCTGGCACAGATACGCAGTATTTT. This sequence encodes CATGQGAGTDTQYF. Together with reference TRBV11-1 and TRBJ2-3, the CDR3 gives the full variable domain: EAEVAQSPRYKITEKSQAVAFWCDPISGHATLYWYRQILGQGPELLVQFQDESVVDDSQLPKDRFSAERLKGVDSTLKIQPAELGDSAMYLCATGQGAGTDTQYFGPGTRLTVL.